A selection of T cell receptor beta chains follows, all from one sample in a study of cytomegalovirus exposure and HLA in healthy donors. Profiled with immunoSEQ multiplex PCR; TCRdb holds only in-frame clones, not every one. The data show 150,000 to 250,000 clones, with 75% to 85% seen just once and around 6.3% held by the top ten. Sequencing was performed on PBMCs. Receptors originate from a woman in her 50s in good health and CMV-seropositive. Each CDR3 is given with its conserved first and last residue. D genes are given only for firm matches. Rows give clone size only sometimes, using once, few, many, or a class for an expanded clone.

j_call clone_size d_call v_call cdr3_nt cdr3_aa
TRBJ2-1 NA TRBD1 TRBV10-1 TGCGCCAGCAGTCCCGGGACAGGGAAAGAAGGCAATGAGCAGTTCTTC CASSPGTGKEGNEQFF
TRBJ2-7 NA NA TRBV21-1 TGTGCCAGCAGCCTGGGGGGAAATGGGATCTACGAGCAGTACTTC CASSLGGNGIYEQYF
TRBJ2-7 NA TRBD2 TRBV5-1 TGCGCCAGCCGGGGGGGGACTAGTGCCTCCTACGAGCAGTACTTC CASRGGTSASYEQYF
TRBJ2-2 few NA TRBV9 TGTGCCAGCAGCGTTCTCCAGCGGGCCGGGGAGCTGTTTTTT CASSVLQRAGELFF
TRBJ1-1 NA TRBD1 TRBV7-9 TGTGCCAGCAGCCCCCGACAGGGGGGGAACACTGAAGCTTTCTTT CASSPRQGGNTEAFF
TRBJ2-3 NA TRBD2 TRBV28 TGTGCCAGCAGGCTAGCGGGGGGCCGGGGTACGCAGTATTTT CASRLAGGRGTQYF
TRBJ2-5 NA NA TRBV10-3 TGTGCCACCCGAGGGGGAGCCGTTGAGACCCAGTACTTC CATRGGAVETQYF
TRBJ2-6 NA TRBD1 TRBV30 TGTGCCGGCCCGGGACAGGGTGGAGGGGCCAACGTCCTGACTTTC CAGPGQGGGANVLTF
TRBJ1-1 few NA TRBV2 TGTGCCAGCATGAGGGATCCGAACACTGAAGCTTTCTTT CASMRDPNTEAFF
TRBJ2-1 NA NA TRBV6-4 TGTGCCAGCAGTGAAGGATGGGCTAGCAGTGAGCAGTTCTTC CASSEGWASSEQFF
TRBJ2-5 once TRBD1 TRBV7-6 TGTGCCAGCAGCTTAGGACAGGGGGTTTTGGAGACCCAGTACTTC CASSLGQGVLETQYF
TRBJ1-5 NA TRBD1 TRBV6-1 TGTGCCAGCAGTGAAGAATCGGGACAGGGATTGATGTGGAATCAGCCCCAGCATTTT CASSEESGQGLMWNQPQHF
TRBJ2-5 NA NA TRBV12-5 TGTGCTAGTGGTTTGGGGTGGGGAGGATTAGAGACCCAGTACTTC CASGLGWGGLETQYF
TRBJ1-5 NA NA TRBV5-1 TGCGCCAGCAGCCATACAGGAGGGAATCAGCCCCAGCATTTT CASSHTGGNQPQHF
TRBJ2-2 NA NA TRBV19 TGTGCCAGTAGTAGCCGGGAGAGTACCGGGGAGCTGTTTTTT CASSSRESTGELFF
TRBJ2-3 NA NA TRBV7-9 TGTGCCAGCAGCTACCGGGACATCTTCACAGATACGCAGTATTTT CASSYRDIFTDTQYF
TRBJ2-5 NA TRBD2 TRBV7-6 TGTGCCAGCAGATCCTTCGCTAGCGGGGGGGCAAGGGAGACCCAGTACTTC CASRSFASGGARETQYF